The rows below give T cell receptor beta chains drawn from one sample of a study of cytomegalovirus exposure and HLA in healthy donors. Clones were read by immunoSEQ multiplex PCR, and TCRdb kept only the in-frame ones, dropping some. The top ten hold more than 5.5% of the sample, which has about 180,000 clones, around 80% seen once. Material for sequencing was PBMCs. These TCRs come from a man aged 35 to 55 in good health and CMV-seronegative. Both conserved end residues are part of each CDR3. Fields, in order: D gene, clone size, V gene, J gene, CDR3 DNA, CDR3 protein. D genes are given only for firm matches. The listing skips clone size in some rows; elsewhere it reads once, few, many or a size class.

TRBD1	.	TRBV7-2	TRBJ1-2	TGTGCCAGCAGGGGGGAATTTGGGACAGGGGCTTCCTATGGCTACACCTTC	CASRGEFGTGASYGYTF
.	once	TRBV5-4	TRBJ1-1	TGTGCCAGCAGCTTGGAGAGAGGGTATAACACTGAAGCTTTCTTT	CASSLERGYNTEAFF
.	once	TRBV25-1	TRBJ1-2	TGTGCCAGCAGTGAGGGGGCTGGCTATGGCTACACCTTC	CASSEGAGYGYTF
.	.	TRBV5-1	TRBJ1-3	TGCGCCAGCAGCGAGTTCTCTGGAAACACCATATATTTT	CASSEFSGNTIYF
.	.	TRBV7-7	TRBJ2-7	TGTGCCAGCAGCTTAGGAGTGCTTAGCTCCTACGAGCAGTACTTC	CASSLGVLSSYEQYF
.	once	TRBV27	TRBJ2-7	TGTGCCAGCAGTCCGGGACTCACCTACGAGCAGTACTTC	CASSPGLTYEQYF
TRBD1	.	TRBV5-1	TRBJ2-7	TGCGCCAGCAGCCGAGGGACAGGAGTAGGCTACGAGCAGTACTTC	CASSRGTGVGYEQYF
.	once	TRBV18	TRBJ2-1	TGTGCCAGCTCACTCGACCTGGCGGATGAGCAGTTCTTC	CASSLDLADEQFF
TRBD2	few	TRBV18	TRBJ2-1	TGTGCCAGCTCCCCGAGCGCTAGCGGAGCCTACAATGAGCAGTTCTTC	CASSPSASGAYNEQFF
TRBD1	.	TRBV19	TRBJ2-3	TGTGCCAGTAGTCCTCAGGACAGGAGGGATACGCAGTATTTT	CASSPQDRRDTQYF
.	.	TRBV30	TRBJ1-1	TGTGCCTGGAGTACCCCCCCGACAGGTATGAACACTGAAGCTTTCTTT	CAWSTPPTGMNTEAFF
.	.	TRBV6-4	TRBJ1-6	TGTGCCAGAAGCCTGTTATATAATTCACCCCTCCACTTT	CARSLLYNSPLHF
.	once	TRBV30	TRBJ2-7	TGTGCCTGGAGTGTTGTCCGGGAATCCTACGAGCAGTACTTC	CAWSVVRESYEQYF
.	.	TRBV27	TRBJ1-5	TGTGCCAGCAGTTTATCAGCTAGCAATCAGCCCCAGCATTTT	CASSLSASNQPQHF
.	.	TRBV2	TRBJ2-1	TGTGCCAGCAGGGTAGACAGCCCCAATGAGCAGTTCTTC	CASRVDSPNEQFF
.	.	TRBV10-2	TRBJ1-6	TGCGCCAGCAGTGACCTCGTGGGGGCAGGGTCACCCCTCCACTTT	CASSDLVGAGSPLHF
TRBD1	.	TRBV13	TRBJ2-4	TGTGCCAGCAGCTTAATGGGACAGGGATGGAACATTCAGTACTTC	CASSLMGQGWNIQYF
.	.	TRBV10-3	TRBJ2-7	TGTGCCATCAGTGTTGACGAGGGAAGCTCCTACGAGCAGTACTTC	CAISVDEGSSYEQYF
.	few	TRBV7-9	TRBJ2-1	TGTGCCAGCAGCTTAAATCGTCAGGGGCGGGATGAGCAGTTCTTC	CASSLNRQGRDEQFF
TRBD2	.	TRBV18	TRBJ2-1	TGTGCCAGCTCTCCCGATAGCGGGGGGTACAATGAGCAGTTCTTC	CASSPDSGGYNEQFF
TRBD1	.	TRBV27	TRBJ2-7	TGTGCCAGCAGTCCACTTTCGGGACAGGGCCATAGGGAGCAGTACTTC	CASSPLSGQGHREQYF
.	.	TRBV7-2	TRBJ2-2	TGTGCCAGCAGCTTCCGTCGGGGGAACACCGGGGAGCTGTTTTTT	CASSFRRGNTGELFF
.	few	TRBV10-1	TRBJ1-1	TGCGCCAGCAGGGACTCAGGGAACACTGAAGCTTTCTTT	CASRDSGNTEAFF
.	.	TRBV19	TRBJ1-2	TGTGCCAGTAGTATATCGGCGGGAAACTATGGCTACACCTTC	CASSISAGNYGYTF
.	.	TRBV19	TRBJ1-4	TGTGCCAGTAACGGGGATAGGGTCGGGGATGAAAAACTGTTTTTT	CASNGDRVGDEKLFF
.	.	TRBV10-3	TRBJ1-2	TGTGCCATCAGTGATCAGGGAGGGAGGGACTATGGCTACACCTTC	CAISDQGGRDYGYTF
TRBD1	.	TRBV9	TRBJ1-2	TGTGCCAGCAGCGTAGAACAGGGGGTTGAATATGGCTACACCTTC	CASSVEQGVEYGYTF
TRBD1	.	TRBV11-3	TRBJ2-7	TGTGCCAGCAGCTTAGACGGGACAGGGGGGTACGAGCAGTACTTC	CASSLDGTGGYEQYF
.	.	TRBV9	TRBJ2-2	TGTGCCAGCAGCGTAGCCGGACTGAACACCGGGGAGCTGTTTTTT	CASSVAGLNTGELFF
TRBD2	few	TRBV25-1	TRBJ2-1	TGTGCCAGCAGGGGGAGGGTGGGCAATGAGCAGTTCTTC	CASRGRVGNEQFF
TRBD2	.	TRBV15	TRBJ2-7	TGTGCCACCAGCAGAGATGGTCTAGCGGGAGTAAACGAGCAGTACTTC	CATSRDGLAGVNEQYF
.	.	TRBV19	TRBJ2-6	TGTGCCAGCACACGTCGGCAGGGGTACTCTGGGGCCAACGTCCTGACTTTC	CASTRRQGYSGANVLTF
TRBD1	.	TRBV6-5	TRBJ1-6	TGTGCCAGCAGTTACGCGGGACAGGGGGGCTCACCCCTCCACTTT	CASSYAGQGGSPLHF
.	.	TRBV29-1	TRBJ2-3	TGCAGCATACTCACAGGGTTTAACACAGATACGCAGTATTTT	CSILTGFNTDTQYF
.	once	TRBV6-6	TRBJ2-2	TGTGCCAGCAGTACTCAGGGTGGCGGGGAGCTGTTTTTT	CASSTQGGGELFF
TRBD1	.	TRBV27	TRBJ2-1	TGTGCCAGCAGTTTATCGGCTTGGACAGGGCTCTACAATGAGCAGTTCTTC	CASSLSAWTGLYNEQFF
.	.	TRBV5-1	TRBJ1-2	TGCGCCAGCAGCTTGAGGGGGGGATCGGGTCCGAACTATGGCTACACCTTC	CASSLRGGSGPNYGYTF
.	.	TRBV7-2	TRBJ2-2	TGTGCCAGCAGCTCCGGGACAATGACCGGGGAGCTGTTTTTT	CASSSGTMTGELFF
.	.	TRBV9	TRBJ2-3	TGTGCCAGCAGCGTAGTACCGGAGGCAGATACGCAGTATTTT	CASSVVPEADTQYF
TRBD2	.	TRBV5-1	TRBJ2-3	TGCGCCAGCAGCTTGGTGCTAGCGGGGGGCACAGATACGCAGTATTTT	CASSLVLAGGTDTQYF
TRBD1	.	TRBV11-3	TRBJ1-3	TGTGCCAGCAGCCGACAGGGCATCCTCACCATATATTTT	CASSRQGILTIYF
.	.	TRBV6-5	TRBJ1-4	TGTGCCGATAACGGGCTGGGGGGATTGAATGAAAAACTGTTTTTT	CADNGLGGLNEKLFF
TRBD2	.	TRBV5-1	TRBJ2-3	TGCGCCAGCAGCCCCCAGAGGCGGGGGACAGATACGCAGTATTTT	CASSPQRRGTDTQYF
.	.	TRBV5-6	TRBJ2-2	TGTGCCAGCACGTACTATATGGCCGGGGAGCTGTTTTTT	CASTYYMAGELFF
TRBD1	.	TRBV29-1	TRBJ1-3	TGCAGCGCCAACAGGGGGCCTGGAAACACCATATATTTT	CSANRGPGNTIYF
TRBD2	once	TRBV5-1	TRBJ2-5	TGCGCCAGCAGCTCCGGGGAGGGTCAAGAGACCCAGTACTTC	CASSSGEGQETQYF
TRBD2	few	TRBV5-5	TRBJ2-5	TGTGCCAGCAGCTTACGGGGGGGGGCAGTAGAGACCCAGTACTTC	CASSLRGGAVETQYF
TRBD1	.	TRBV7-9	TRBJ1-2	TGTGCCAGCAGCTACGGGGGACAGGGAGGCTATGGCTACACCTTC	CASSYGGQGGYGYTF
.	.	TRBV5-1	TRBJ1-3	TGCGCCAGCGGCTTGGCATCATCTGGAAACACCATATATTTT	CASGLASSGNTIYF
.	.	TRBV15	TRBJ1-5	TGTGCCACCAGCAGAGATTACGTTTGGCAGGCCAATCAGCCCCAGCATTTT	CATSRDYVWQANQPQHF
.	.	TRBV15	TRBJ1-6	TGTGCCACCAGCATACGACAGGAAAATTCACCCCTCCACTTT	CATSIRQENSPLHF
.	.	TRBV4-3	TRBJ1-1	TGCGCCAGCAGCCTCGGGGGGGGGCAAACTGAAGCTTTCTTT	CASSLGGGQTEAFF
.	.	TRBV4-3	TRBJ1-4	TGCGCCAGCAGCCAAGATCTGGAGGGACCAACTAATGAAAAACTGTTTTTT	CASSQDLEGPTNEKLFF
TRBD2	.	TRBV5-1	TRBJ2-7	TGCGCCAGCAGAAACCGAGCGGGGGATACCTACGAGCAGTACTTC	CASRNRAGDTYEQYF
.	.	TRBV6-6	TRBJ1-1	TGTGCCAGCAGTTACGACAGACTGAACACTGAAGCTTTCTTT	CASSYDRLNTEAFF